The 21 T cell receptor beta chains presented below share a single source sample, sequenced in a study of blood T cell repertoires in COVID-19. Measured with immunoSEQ multiplex PCR; TCRdb has only the in-frame clones, and not every one. The repertoire holds around 450,000 clones, with 90% as singletons. The sequenced sample was PBMCs or T cells enriched from blood (not recorded which). The receptors were sampled from a man aged 18 to 30 who had recovered from COVID-19.

This clone was observed a single time. The rearrangement uses TRBV5-1 and TRBJ2-5; 12 bases are a match to TRBD2. With 4 bases clipped from V and 5 bases from J, the junction kept 6 bases outside the gene matches. Germline CDR1 SGHRS, CDR2 YFSETQ. The CDR3 totals 15 residues. The CDR3 is CASSPTSGGSETQYF. CDR3 nucleotide sequence: TGCGCCAGCAGCCCAACTAGCGGGGGGTCGGAGACCCAGTACTTC.

The sample holds a few counts of this clone. The chain is built from TRBV5-1 and TRBJ1-6; TRBD1 matches at 7 bases. The CDR3 spans 18 residues. CDR1 is SGHRS and CDR2 is YFSETQ in the germline V gene. V lost 0 bases and J lost 7; bases outside the gene matches: 13. The chain's CDR3 is CASSLGQGIGEANSPLHF. The CDR3 coding sequence is TGCGCCAGCAGCTTGGGACAGGGAATCGGCGAGGCCAATTCACCCCTCCACTTT.

This clone was observed a few times. The chain combines TRBV5-5 with TRBJ2-7; 9 bases match TRBD1. The germline V gene has CDR1 SGHKS and CDR2 YYEKEE (reference sequence). The CDR3 consists of 14 residues. V shed 2 bases and J 5 bases; nucleotides not matched to a gene: 5. The CDR3 region has the DNA TGTGCCAGCAGCTTAGGGACAGGGTACCACGAGCAGTACTTC. This codes for CASSLGTGYHEQYF.

The genes are TRBV18 and TRBJ2-7; possible D gene TRBD2, 6 bases. CDR1 and CDR2 from the germline V gene are KGHSH and LQKENI. The V gene lost 2 bases and the J gene lost 2 bases, with 13 bases spanning the gap. This CDR3 region has 15 residues. CDR3 protein: CASSPGASETYEQYF. In nucleotides, the CDR3 is TGTGCCAGCTCACCAGGGGCTAGCGAGACCTACGAGCAGTACTTC.

The genes are TRBV3-1 (or the pseudogene TRBV3-2) and TRBJ1-6; D remains unclear. The CDR3 totals 16 residues. Looked up from germline, CDR1 is LGHDT and CDR2 is YNNKEL (reference sequence). Trimming shortened V by 2 bases and J by 7 bases, and 15 bases separated the two germline ends. CDR3 nucleotides: TGTGCCAGCAGCCAAAAGAAACGAGCGGGAAATTCACCCCTCCACTTT. Translating gives CASSQKKRAGNSPLHF.

This clone was seen a single time. The rearrangement links TRBV7-7 to TRBJ2-1; the D gene is possibly TRBD2 (5 bases). The CDR3 loop spans 15 amino acids. In germline, CDR1 is SSHAT, CDR2 FNYEAQ (reference sequence). V dropped 4 bases and J dropped 1 base, with 11 bases sitting between them. CDR3 amino acids: CASSSGLGSYNEQFF. The CDR3 DNA follows: TGTGCCAGCAGCTCCGGACTGGGATCCTACAATGAGCAGTTCTTC.

The chain is built from TRBV5-1 and TRBJ2-1, with a possible D match to TRBD2 (6 bases). The V gene lost 4 bases and the J gene lost 2 bases, with 16 bases spanning the gap. The length of the CDR3 is 16 residues. Germline lookup yields CDR1 SGHRS and CDR2 YFSETQ. CDR3 sequence (DNA): TGCGCCAGCAGCCCCGGGAGCGCCAATACCTACAATGAGCAGTTCTTC. The encoded protein is CASSPGSANTYNEQFF.

The rearrangement uses TRBV5-1 and TRBJ2-2; 10 bases fit TRBD1. The CDR3 is 16 residues long. Losses at the gene ends were 0 bases for V and 7 bases for J; bases not matched to a gene: 6. Germline CDR1 and CDR2: SGHRS and YFSETQ. The CDR3 coding sequence is TGCGCCAGCAGCTTGGCCGACAGGGGGCTTGGCGGGGAGCTGTTTTTT. Protein: CASSLADRGLGGELFF.

J is TRBJ1-6 and V is TRBV19; D ambiguous. The germline V and J ends were trimmed by 8 bases and 6 bases, with 14 bases remaining between them. Per germline, CDR1 LNHDA and CDR2 SQIVND (reference sequence). The CDR3 is 14 amino acids. The CDR3 protein is CASAGARGNSPLHF. In DNA form, the CDR3 reads TGTGCCAGTGCGGGTGCCCGTGGTAATTCACCCCTCCACTTT. The whole variable domain, remainder taken from reference TRBV19 and TRBJ1-6, is DGGITQSPKYLFRKEGQNVTLSCEQNLNHDAMYWYRQDPGQGLRLIYYSQIVNDFQKGDIAEGYSVSREKKESFPLTVTSAQKNPTAFYLCASAGARGNSPLHFGNGTRLTVT.

CDR3 amino acids: CASSPGTSLNEQFF. CDR3 DNA sequence: TGTGCCAGCAGTCCCGGGACTAGTCTCAATGAGCAGTTCTTC. The chain combines TRBV27 with TRBJ2-1; 8 nucleotides line up with TRBD2. Germline V gene sequence: CDR1 MNHEY, CDR2 SMNVEV (reference sequence). The trim removed 5 bases at V and 6 bases at J, leaving 6 bases unmatched. The CDR3 totals 14 residues.

The DNA of the CDR3 is TGTGCCAGCAGTATAAGCGAAAAACTGTTTTTT. Translating gives CASSISEKLFF. This chain uses TRBV12-3 or TRBV12-4 with TRBJ1-4; D is unclear. This CDR3 region has 11 residues. The V end lost 5 bases, the J end lost 8 bases, and 6 bases lay between the germline ends.

The chain employs TRBV5-1 and TRBJ2-2; D unresolved. The ends were cut back, 4 bases at V and 4 bases at J, with 17 bases in the middle. The CDR3 totals 16 residues. In germline, CDR1 is SGHRS, CDR2 YFSETQ. The CDR3 region has the DNA TGCGCCAGCAGCGGGTGGTACCCGAGAGGCACCGGGGAGCTGTTTTTT. It specifies CASSGWYPRGTGELFF.

The chain has TRBV27 and TRBJ1-1; D perhaps matches TRBD1 (6 bases). V lost 4 bases, J lost 4 bases, and 10 bases lay in between. This CDR3 is built from 13 residues. Germline values: CDR1 MNHEY, CDR2 SMNVEV (reference sequence). Here the CDR3 reads CASSWGGVTEAFF. The CDR3 bases are TGTGCCAGCAGTTGGGGGGGCGTCACTGAAGCTTTCTTT.

This clone was recorded a few times. The chain links TRBV19 to TRBJ2-1; 10 bases fit TRBD2. The CDR3 consists of 15 residues. V shed 2 bases, J shed 8 bases, and the junction held 6 bases outside the gene matches. Germline CDR1 is LNHDA and CDR2 is SQIVND (reference sequence). The chain's CDR3 is CASSIQSGGAYEQFF. As DNA, the CDR3 is TGTGCCAGTAGTATACAGAGCGGGGGGGCCTATGAGCAGTTCTTC.

The chain combines TRBV7-9 with TRBJ2-2; D uncertain. CDR1 is SEHNR and CDR2 is FQNEAQ in the germline V gene (reference sequence). Trimming pared 5 bases from V and 3 bases from J, leaving 4 bases between. CDR3 length: 12 amino acids. As DNA, the CDR3 is TGTGCCAGCAGCCCATACACCGGGGAGCTGTTTTTT. It codes for CASSPYTGELFF. Using reference TRBV7-9 and TRBJ2-2 for the parts outside the CDR3, the full variable domain is DTGVSQNPRHKITKRGQNVTFRCDPISEHNRLYWYRQTLGQGPEFLTYFQNEAQLEKSRLLSDRFSAERPKGSFSTLEIQRTEQGDSAMYLCASSPYTGELFFGEGSRLTVL.

The chain joins TRBV18 to TRBJ1-5; possibly TRBD1 for D (5 bases). The V gene lost 6 bases and the J gene lost 2 bases, with 11 bases spanning the gap. The V gene's germline CDR1 is KGHSH and CDR2 LQKENI. This CDR3 region has 14 residues. The CDR3 is CASSPKGGNQPQHF. The CDR3, as DNA: TGTGCCAGCTCTCCCAAAGGGGGCAATCAGCCCCAGCATTTT.

Details on this clone: Other nucleotide sequences from this sample produce the same CDR3. The chain couples TRBV10-3 to TRBJ1-4; D is perhaps TRBD1 (5 bases). V was pared by 0 bases and J by 7 bases, with 9 bases between. The CDR3 spans 14 residues. The germline gives CDR1 ENHRY, CDR2 SYGVKD. The CDR3 DNA reads as TGTGCCATCAGTGAGTCCGGGGGACGTGAAAAACTGTTTTTT. Translated, it gives CAISESGGREKLFF.

This clone was observed a single time. This chain joins TRBV6-6 and TRBJ2-7; TRBD1 is a possible D gene (7 bases). Trimming removed 2 bases from V and 3 bases from J, with 11 bases in between. Germline V gives CDR1 MNHNY, CDR2 SVGAGI (reference sequence). CDR3 length: 14 amino acids. The CDR3: CASSYGRGDYEQYF. Written as DNA, the CDR3 is TGTGCCAGCAGTTACGGCAGGGGGGACTACGAGCAGTACTTC.

The rearrangement uses TRBV3-1 (or the pseudogene TRBV3-2) and TRBJ1-1; 9 bases agree with TRBD1. In germline, CDR1 is LGHDT, CDR2 YNNKEL (reference sequence). The CDR3 sequence is 15 residues long. J gave up 0 bases and V 6 bases, and 5 bases lay outside the gene matches. CDR3 in amino acids: CASRGQGGVNTEAFF. CDR3 sequence (DNA): TGTGCCAGCAGGGGACAGGGAGGGGTGAACACTGAAGCTTTCTTT.

This clone was detected once. The chain joins TRBV5-1 to TRBJ2-7, with 8 positions matching TRBD1. CDR1 is SGHRS and CDR2 is YFSETQ in the germline V gene. Unmatched junction bases numbered 11, after V lost 0 bases and J lost 6 bases. The CDR3 is 16 amino acids. This CDR3 reads CASSLEGPGQGGEQYF. DNA for the CDR3: TGCGCCAGCAGCTTGGAGGGTCCCGGACAGGGCGGCGAGCAGTACTTC.

The chain joins TRBV6-4 to TRBJ1-2, with D unresolved. The CDR3 consists of 14 residues. Germline CDR1 and CDR2: MRHNA and SNTAGT. The V gene lost 2 bases and the J gene lost 5 bases, with 12 bases spanning the gap. CDR3 residues: CASSDGRSAYGYTF. The CDR3 nucleotides read TGTGCCAGCAGTGACGGGAGGTCGGCTTATGGCTACACCTTC.